This TCR beta chain was captured by sequencing in a study of T cell repertoires in cytomegalovirus infection. Study context: Matching HLA type, along with CMV infection, was indicated by public TCR beta signatures.

TCRdb re-derived calls from the reads in MiXCR, one entry per CDR3 protein. The table lists 450,000 to 600,000 distinct CDR3 sequences, 11% of them singletons, with about 10% in the top ten. There are a few counts of this clonotype. What it binds is not known. Germline V lookup: CDR1 GTSNPN, CDR2 SVGIG (reference sequence). Trimming took off 2 bases at V and 9 bases at J, with 17 bases between the two ends. The CDR3 consists of 15 residues. Study-level points and caveats: Summed frequency of shared TCR beta families picked out CMV carriers who also had the relevant HLA. The ex vivo response showed dominance by HLA-C-restricted CMV-specific TCR beta clonotypes.

The sequence was obtained from a human donor in good health (CMV status not recorded). Some clones in this sample may be carry-over from other donors' samples. The V and J genes are TRBV30 and TRBJ1-6, with D unclear. The sequenced sample consisted of PBMCs. The CDR3 nucleotides are TGTGCCTGGAGTACAAACAGTGGGATGGGTTCACCCCTCCACTTT. It is translated as CAWSTNSGMGSPLHF. Filled out from reference TRBV30 and TRBJ1-6, the complete variable domain reads SQTIHQWPATLVQPVGSPLSLECTVEGTSNPNLYWYRQAAGRGLQLLFYSVGIGQISSEVPQNLSASRPQDRQFILSSKKLLLSDSGFYLCAWSTNSGMGSPLHFGNGTRLTVT.